This T cell receptor beta chain was sequenced in a study of cytomegalovirus exposure and HLA in healthy donors. Overall study context: Findings of an earlier analysis included over 95 million unique TCR beta sequences from roughly 200 million T cells. General observations from the study: Most TCR sequences were uncommon, yet certain public TCRs appeared in many donors. Beyond CMV serostatus, there was no information to go on about immune exposure. According to a later analysis, most TCR beta chains associated with CMV appeared HLA-restricted.

Both 60 Vbeta primers and 13 Jbeta primers went into the PCR. Only in-frame clones appear in the TCRdb table, and some are missing; sequencing was by immunoSEQ multiplex PCR. The sample lists some 180,000 clones, about 80% occurring once. Concerning this clone: The antigen is not known.

With 4 bases removed from V and 5 bases from J, the gap between germline ends came to 12 bases. Germline V gene sequence: CDR1 SGHRS, CDR2 YFSETQ. The CDR3 contains 14 residues. The source material was PBMCs. The V gene is TRBV5-1, the J gene TRBJ1-4, with a possible D match to TRBD1 (5 bases). The receptor was derived from a middle-aged man in good health and CMV-seronegative. As DNA, the CDR3 is TGCGCCAGCAGCGCCGGGGGAAGCAATGAAAAACTGTTTTTT. It yields the protein CASSAGGSNEKLFF.